Shown below are 27 T cell receptor beta chains from a single sample sequenced in a study of response to subunit inactivated influenza vaccine. TCRdb recomputed calls from the RT-PCR reads with MiXCR, one row per CDR3 protein. The data hold approximately 500,000 distinct CDR3 sequences, with 13% observed a single time. Sample: PBMCs from blood, taken about 40 days after vaccination. These receptors all stem from a man aged 45-60 years who received an inactivated influenza vaccine.

The chain couples TRBV20-1 to TRBJ1-5; the match to TRBD1 covers 7 bases. Germline CDR1 and CDR2: DFQATT and SNEGSKA (reference sequence). The CDR3 is 15 amino acids. Losses at the gene ends were 4 bases for V and 1 base for J; bases not matched to a gene: 7. CDR3 protein: CSANYRGFSNQPQHF. DNA of the CDR3: TGCAGTGCTAACTACAGGGGCTTCAGCAATCAGCCCCAGCATTTT.

This chain uses TRBV27 with TRBJ1-2; D uncertain. This CDR3 is 14 amino acids long. Trimming removed 8 bases from V and 4 bases from J, with 17 bases in between. Germline lookup yields CDR1 MNHEY and CDR2 SMNVEV (reference sequence). DNA for the CDR3: TGTGCCAGCGCCACCACGGCAGGAGTCTATGGCTACACCTTC. Amino acids: CASATTAGVYGYTF.

A note on this clonotype: This clone may be a read error of a much larger clone one base away. The rearrangement joins TRBV20-1 to TRBJ1-2; D call uncertain. This CDR3 is built from 15 residues. The germline gives CDR1 DFQATT, CDR2 SNEGSKA (reference sequence). The CDR3: CSTRSPGHLSYGYTF. CDR3 nucleotides: TGCAGTACTAGATCCCCAGGTCACCTCAGCTATGGCTACACCTTC.

The J gene is TRBJ2-1, the V gene TRBV4-3; 13 nucleotides align to TRBD2. J was trimmed by 2 bases and V by 4 bases; bases with no gene match: 5. Germline V gene lookup returns CDR1 LGHNA and CDR2 YSLEER. The CDR3 runs 17 residues. DNA of the CDR3: TGCGCCAGCAGCCTGGGACTAGCGGGATCGACCTACAATGAGCAGTTCTTC. As protein: CASSLGLAGSTYNEQFF.

V usage is TRBV6-2 or TRBV6-3 and J usage is TRBJ2-2; TRBD2 matches at 9 bases. The V gene's germline CDR1 is MNHEY and CDR2 SVGEGT. Losses at the gene ends were 3 bases for V and 4 bases for J; bases not matched to a gene: 3. This CDR3 contains 15 residues. CDR3 coding DNA: TGTGCCAGCAGTTATCTAGCGGGACGCACCGGGGAGCTGTTTTTT. Amino acid sequence: CASSYLAGRTGELFF.

J is TRBJ2-1 and V is TRBV3-1; 16 nucleotides agree with TRBD2. This CDR3 region has 17 residues. Germline V gene data show CDR1 as LGHDT and CDR2 as YNNKEL (reference sequence). The J segment lost 8 bases and the V segment lost 2 bases, leaving 6 bases of the junction unmatched. DNA for the CDR3: TGTGCCAGCAGCCAACCGGGACTAGCGGGGGGGATGGATGAGCAGTTCTTC. Translating it yields CASSQPGLAGGMDEQFF.

This rearrangement joins TRBV10-3 to TRBJ2-7; 8 bases line up with TRBD2. Trimming took 0 bases from V and 2 from J; bases not matched to a gene: 3. The length of the CDR3 is 15 residues. CDR1 and CDR2 from the germline V gene are ENHRY and SYGVKD. The DNA of the CDR3 is TGTGCCATCAGTGAGTCGGGCGGGGGGACCTACGAGCAGTACTTC. This gives the protein CAISESGGGTYEQYF.

This clonotype showed up just a few times. J is TRBJ2-3 and V is TRBV7-9, with 9 bases fitting TRBD1. V lost 6 bases and J lost 5; bases outside the gene matches: 9. CDR1 is SEHNR and CDR2 is FQNEAQ in the germline V gene (reference sequence). The CDR3 totals 15 residues. The CDR3, as DNA: TGTGCCAGCAGTAGCTCCACAGGGGGCAGAGATACGCAGTATTTT. Translation: CASSSSTGGRDTQYF.

Many counts were recorded for this clonotype. The gene calls are TRBV7-2 and TRBJ2-5; D unresolved. Germline V gene sequence: CDR1 SGHTA, CDR2 FQGNSA. The CDR3 sequence is 13 residues long. V was shortened by 0 bases and J by 3 bases, with 5 bases between the two germline ends. CDR3 residues: CASSLAREETQYF. The CDR3 nucleotides are TGTGCCAGCAGCTTAGCTAGAGAAGAGACCCAGTACTTC.

The chain combines TRBV20-1 with TRBJ2-5, with TRBD2 matching 7 bases. The length of the CDR3 is 15 residues. The V and J ends lost 3 bases and 0 bases, in that order; junction bases with no gene match: 7. Per germline, CDR1 DFQATT and CDR2 SNEGSKA (reference sequence). In nucleotides, the CDR3 is TGCAGTGCTAGCGGGACTAACGTGTACCAAGAGACCCAGTACTTC. Translating it yields CSASGTNVYQETQYF.

The chain couples TRBV11-3 to TRBJ2-7, with D possibly TRBD1 on 5 matching bases. This CDR3 contains 15 residues. The germline gives CDR1 SGHNT, CDR2 YENEEA. V was clipped by 5 bases and J by 0 bases, with 14 bases between them. DNA for the CDR3: TGTGCCAGCAGCGTAGGGGTAAAGAGCTCCTACGAGCAGTACTTC. Residues: CASSVGVKSSYEQYF.

This clonotype turned up a few times. In DNA, the CDR3 is TGTGCCAGCAGCCAGACTAGCGGGAGGTTTATCGATGAGCAGTTCTTC. This codes for CASSQTSGRFIDEQFF. The chain is built from TRBV12-3 or TRBV12-4 and TRBJ2-1; 13 bases line up with TRBD2. CDR3 length: 16 amino acids. Trimming took 6 bases from V and 8 from J; bases not matched to a gene: 10.

This clonotype was seen only a few times. This sequence joins TRBV5-1 and TRBJ1-1; TRBD1 matches at 7 bases. This CDR3 has 15 residues. Trimming removed 4 bases from V and 1 base from J; junction bases left unmatched: 7. The germline CDR1 and CDR2 sequences are SGHRS and YFSETQ. The CDR3 loop reads CASSRVGTANTEAFF. CDR3 nucleotides: TGCGCCAGCAGCCGGGTCGGGACAGCGAACACTGAAGCTTTCTTT.

The chain employs TRBV12-3 or TRBV12-4 and TRBJ2-7, with 7 bases that match TRBD1. Germline trimming cut 4 bases from V and 0 bases from J; bases unmatched to any gene: 6. The CDR3 is 15 residues long. CDR3 coding DNA: TGTGCCAGCAGTTCTCGACAGGGAAGCTCCTACGAGCAGTACTTC. It translates to CASSSRQGSSYEQYF.

This clonotype was detected many times. The V call is TRBV28, the J call TRBJ2-1; D not resolved. The germline V gene encodes CDR1 MDHEN and CDR2 SYDVKM. This CDR3 is 14 amino acids long. The V end was cut by 2 bases, the J end by 7 bases, with 12 bases between. The CDR3 sequence: CASSLMYSRNEQFF. CDR3 coding DNA: TGTGCCAGCAGTTTAATGTACTCCCGAAATGAGCAGTTCTTC.

The V gene is TRBV27, the J gene TRBJ2-7; 8 bases line up with TRBD2. Germline loops: CDR1 MNHEY, CDR2 SMNVEV (reference sequence). This CDR3 is 17 amino acids long. The J segment lost 1 base and the V segment lost 2 bases, leaving 10 bases of the junction unmatched. CDR3 residues: CASSLVGGRTRSYEQYF. CDR3 DNA sequence: TGTGCCAGCAGTTTAGTTGGCGGGAGGACCAGGTCCTACGAGCAGTACTTC.

As to this clonotype: The conserved phenylalanine or tryptophan is not found at the CDR3 terminus, so this likely reflects a read error. The DNA is omitted, as the CDR3 cannot be located on it reliably, and the CDR3 follows TCRdb's listing. The chain has TRBV12-3 or TRBV12-4 and TRBJ1-2. The CDR3 numbers 11 amino acids, ends counted. Here the CDR3 reads CASSLGRDYIL.

V gene TRBV18 combines with J gene TRBJ2-5, with D unresolved. Trimming shortened V by 2 bases and J by 1 base, and 2 bases separated the two germline ends. Germline-derived CDR1 and CDR2 are KGHSH and LQKENI. The length of the CDR3 is 12 residues. CDR3 nucleotide sequence: TGTGCCAGCTCACCAGTCCAAGAGACCCAGTACTTC. This translates into CASSPVQETQYF.

This clonotype has just one count. The J gene is TRBJ2-5, the V gene TRBV6-1; D unclear. Germline CDR1 MNHNS, CDR2 SASEGT. Trimming took off 1 base at V and 0 bases at J, with 12 bases between the two ends. There are 16 residues in the CDR3. The DNA of the CDR3 is TGTGCCAGCAGTGAAGATGGGCTGGCAGACCAAGAGACCCAGTACTTC. This translates into CASSEDGLADQETQYF.

In this sample, this clonotype turned up a few times. The chain couples TRBV5-1 to TRBJ2-7; D unresolved. CDR3 length: 16 residues. Trimming removed 1 base at V and 0 bases at J, with 14 bases between. CDR1 is SGHRS, CDR2 YFSETQ, per germline. CDR3 bases: TGCGCCAGCAGCTTGTTTTTCGGTGAAGGCTCCTACGAGCAGTACTTC. Amino acid sequence: CASSLFFGEGSYEQYF.

This clonotype was seen only a few times. The chain employs TRBV7-8 and TRBJ2-1; tentatively, D is TRBD1 (7 bases). CDR1 and CDR2 (germline): SGHVS, FQNEAQ. V was trimmed by 5 bases and J by 6 bases, leaving 17 bases between them. The CDR3 extends over 15 amino acids. CDR3 nucleotide sequence: TGTGCCAGCAGCCCCCAGGGGGGAGTGATCAATGAGCAGTTCTTC. It yields the protein CASSPQGGVINEQFF. Combining the CDR3 with reference TRBV7-8 and TRBJ2-1 gives the whole variable domain GAGVSQSPRYKVAKRGQDVALRCDPISGHVSLFWYQQALGQGPEFLTYFQNEAQLDKSGLPSDRFFAERPEGSVSTLKIQRTQQEDSAVYLCASSPQGGVINEQFFGPGTRLTVL.

The chain recombines TRBV29-1 with TRBJ1-1; 7 positions agree with TRBD1. Germline loops: CDR1 SQVTM, CDR2 ANQGSEA. CDR3 length: 13 amino acids. With 5 bases clipped from V and 2 bases from J, the junction kept 5 bases outside the gene matches. Here the CDR3 DNA reads TGCAGCGTTTTAAGGGGGCGAAACACTGAAGCTTTCTTT. Encoded protein: CSVLRGRNTEAFF.

In nucleotides, the CDR3 is TGTGCCAGCCGACAGGGTAGGGCGTCCTACAATGAGCAGTTCTTC. Residues: CASRQGRASYNEQFF. This chain joins TRBV7-2 and TRBJ2-1; TRBD1 matches at 7 bases. Trimming cost V 8 bases and J 1 base; bases outside gene matches: 8. This CDR3 is built from 15 residues. The germline V gene encodes CDR1 SGHTA and CDR2 FQGNSA.

This clonotype was found a few times. The chain employs TRBV20-1 and TRBJ2-5; perhaps TRBD1 as D (6 bases). In germline, CDR1 is DFQATT, CDR2 SNEGSKA (reference sequence). The CDR3 contains 15 residues. The V gene lost 3 bases and the J gene lost 4 bases, with 18 bases spanning the gap. CDR3 bases: TGCAGTGCTAGTTCAGGACAGTCTTATGGAGAGACCCAGTACTTC. Protein product: CSASSGQSYGETQYF.

This chain uses TRBV5-1 with TRBJ2-3; 8 nucleotides match TRBD1. Trimming cost V 5 bases and J 2 bases; bases outside gene matches: 10. In germline, CDR1 is SGHRS, CDR2 YFSETQ. The CDR3 contains 16 residues. This chain's CDR3 is CASRQYGQGLTDTQYF. Written as DNA, the CDR3 is TGCGCCAGCAGACAATACGGACAGGGTCTCACAGATACGCAGTATTTT.

The chain carries TRBV12-3 or TRBV12-4 and TRBJ2-1; D not certain. This CDR3 is built from 16 residues. Trimming left V 2 bases short and J 6 bases short, with 17 bases between. The CDR3 loop is CASSLSGRPARNEQFF. The CDR3 DNA is TGTGCCAGCAGTTTATCTGGCCGGCCAGCTCGCAATGAGCAGTTCTTC.

This clonotype was detected only a few times. J is TRBJ2-7 and V is TRBV11-2, with unresolved D. From germline, CDR1 is SGHAT and CDR2 FQNNGV. CDR3 length: 13 amino acids. The V and J ends lost 4 bases and 4 bases respectively, with 11 bases between them. The CDR3: CASSSPWVYEQYF. In nucleotides, the CDR3 is TGTGCCAGCAGCTCGCCGTGGGTATACGAGCAGTACTTC.